The rows below give T cell receptor beta chains drawn from one sample of a study of CD8 T cells in ankylosing spondylitis. In TCRdb, the 5' RACE reads were re-called with MiXCR into one record per CDR3 protein. The sample consists of about 42,000 distinct CDR3 sequences, under 5% of them appearing once. The sequencing input was blood, either unsorted or a sorted T cell fraction (not recorded which). These receptors were taken from a female donor with ankylosing spondylitis or in good health (not recorded which). The CDR3 runs from the conserved cysteine through the conserved F or W. D genes are given only for firm matches. Rows give clone size only sometimes, using once, few, many, or a class for an expanded clone.

j_gene: TRBJ2-2; v_gene: TRBV9; d_gene: TRBD2; abundance: many; CDR3aa: CASSVGLAGPTGELFF; CDR3nt: TGTGCCAGCAGCGTAGGACTAGCGGGACCAACCGGGGAGCTGTTTTTT
j_gene: TRBJ1-5; v_gene: TRBV9; d_gene: TRBD1; abundance: many; CDR3aa: CASSAGQGVGAQHF; CDR3nt: TGTGCCAGCAGCGCCGGACAGGGGGTCGGGGCCCAGCATTTT
j_gene: TRBJ2-1; v_gene: TRBV9; d_gene: TRBD2; abundance: many; CDR3aa: CASSVGLAGGSYNEQFF; CDR3nt: TGTGCCAGCAGCGTAGGATTAGCGGGGGGGTCCTACAATGAGCAGTTCTTC
j_gene: TRBJ2-7; v_gene: TRBV9; d_gene: NA; abundance: many; CDR3aa: CASSVDSSYEQYF; CDR3nt: TGTGCCAGCAGCGTAGACAGCTCCTACGAGCAGTACTTC
j_gene: TRBJ1-6; v_gene: TRBV9; d_gene: NA; abundance: many; CDR3aa: CASSVEDGLEPGSPLHF; CDR3nt: TGTGCCAGCAGCGTAGAGGACGGCCTTGAGCCGGGTTCACCCCTCCACTTT
j_gene: TRBJ2-7; v_gene: TRBV9; d_gene: NA; abundance: few; CDR3aa: CASSIGGGGGYEQYF; CDR3nt: TGTGCCAGCAGCATCGGGGGAGGGGGGGGCTACGAGCAGTACTTC
j_gene: TRBJ1-2; v_gene: TRBV9; d_gene: TRBD1; abundance: many; CDR3aa: CASSFSGTGVRSGYTF; CDR3nt: TGTGCCAGCAGCTTCTCTGGGACAGGGGTTAGGAGTGGCTACACCTTC
j_gene: TRBJ2-5; v_gene: TRBV9; d_gene: TRBD2; abundance: many; CDR3aa: CASSVGLAGGPETQYF; CDR3nt: TGTGCCAGCAGCGTAGGACTAGCGGGGGGGCCAGAGACCCAGTACTTC
j_gene: TRBJ2-1; v_gene: TRBV9; d_gene: TRBD1; abundance: many; CDR3aa: CASSELTGGNNEQFF; CDR3nt: TGTGCCAGCAGCGAATTGACAGGGGGAAACAATGAGCAGTTCTTC
j_gene: TRBJ2-2; v_gene: TRBV9; d_gene: TRBD2; abundance: medium-sized; CDR3aa: CASSVGGGRTGELFF; CDR3nt: TGTGCCAGCAGCGTCGGCGGGGGGCGCACCGGGGAGCTGTTTTTT
j_gene: TRBJ2-3; v_gene: TRBV9; d_gene: NA; abundance: many; CDR3aa: CASTPDTTDTQYF; CDR3nt: TGTGCCAGTACACCGGACACCACAGATACGCAGTATTTT
j_gene: TRBJ2-4; v_gene: TRBV9; d_gene: NA; abundance: NA; CDR3aa: CASSVAGGGLAKNIQYF; CDR3nt: TGTGCCAGCAGCGTAGCGGGTGGGGGGCTAGCCAAAAACATTCAGTACTTC
j_gene: TRBJ2-3; v_gene: TRBV9; d_gene: TRBD2; abundance: many; CDR3aa: CASSALAGGNNIDTQYF; CDR3nt: TGTGCCAGCAGCGCCTTAGCGGGGGGAAATAATATAGATACGCAGTATTTT
j_gene: TRBJ2-1; v_gene: TRBV9; d_gene: TRBD2; abundance: many; CDR3aa: CASSVDPGGPGEQFF; CDR3nt: TGTGCCAGCAGCGTAGACCCGGGGGGGCCTGGTGAGCAGTTCTTC
j_gene: TRBJ2-2; v_gene: TRBV9; d_gene: NA; abundance: few; CDR3aa: CASSPHGFTGPDGELFF; CDR3nt: TGTGCCAGCAGCCCCCACGGGTTTACAGGTCCTGATGGGGAGCTGTTTTTT
j_gene: TRBJ2-1; v_gene: TRBV9; d_gene: TRBD1; abundance: many; CDR3aa: CASSVSPGTGLSSYNEQFF; CDR3nt: TGTGCCAGCAGCGTAAGTCCCGGGACAGGCCTGAGCTCCTACAATGAGCAGTTCTTC
j_gene: TRBJ2-5; v_gene: TRBV7-2; d_gene: NA; abundance: many; CDR3aa: CASSLEPGGETQYF; CDR3nt: TGTGCCAGCAGCTTAGAACCAGGGGGGGAGACCCAGTACTTC
j_gene: TRBJ2-1; v_gene: TRBV9; d_gene: TRBD1; abundance: many; CDR3aa: CASSARQGSSYNEQFF; CDR3nt: TGTGCCAGCAGCGCGAGACAGGGGAGCTCCTACAATGAGCAGTTCTTC
j_gene: TRBJ2-7; v_gene: TRBV9; d_gene: TRBD1; abundance: many; CDR3aa: CASSVLGQGGEQYF; CDR3nt: TGTGCCAGCAGCGTACTCGGACAGGGAGGCGAGCAGTACTTC
j_gene: TRBJ1-4; v_gene: TRBV9; d_gene: NA; abundance: many; CDR3aa: CASSVDQGTDRLFF; CDR3nt: TGTGCCAGCAGCGTAGACCAAGGGACGGATAGACTGTTTTTT
j_gene: TRBJ1-5; v_gene: TRBV9; d_gene: NA; abundance: many; CDR3aa: CASSVGPGLGGSNQPQHF; CDR3nt: TGTGCCAGCAGCGTAGGTCCAGGCCTTGGAGGAAGCAATCAGCCCCAGCATTTT
j_gene: TRBJ2-2; v_gene: TRBV9; d_gene: NA; abundance: many; CDR3aa: CASSVRRTNTGELFF; CDR3nt: TGTGCCAGCAGCGTAAGACGGACGAACACCGGGGAGCTGTTTTTT
j_gene: TRBJ1-2; v_gene: TRBV9; d_gene: NA; abundance: many; CDR3aa: CASSQAGEGYTF; CDR3nt: TGTGCCAGCAGCCAGGCAGGGGAAGGCTACACCTTC
j_gene: TRBJ2-1; v_gene: TRBV9; d_gene: TRBD2; abundance: many; CDR3aa: CASSPRTSGKYNEQFF; CDR3nt: TGTGCCAGCAGCCCTCGGACTAGCGGGAAGTACAATGAGCAGTTCTTC
j_gene: TRBJ1-1; v_gene: TRBV9; d_gene: NA; abundance: many; CDR3aa: CASSGGVGTEAFF; CDR3nt: TGTGCCAGCAGCGGGGGGGTAGGAACTGAAGCTTTCTTT
j_gene: TRBJ2-1; v_gene: TRBV9; d_gene: TRBD2; abundance: many; CDR3aa: CASSVLSGGHNEQFF; CDR3nt: TGTGCCAGCAGCGTTCTTAGCGGGGGGCACAATGAGCAGTTCTTC
j_gene: TRBJ1-5; v_gene: TRBV9; d_gene: TRBD1; abundance: few; CDR3aa: CASSPSGTGSQPQHF; CDR3nt: TGTGCCAGCAGCCCATCCGGGACAGGGAGTCAGCCCCAGCATTTT
j_gene: TRBJ2-3; v_gene: TRBV9; d_gene: NA; abundance: many; CDR3aa: CASSVAPSIGGRTDTQYF; CDR3nt: TGTGCCAGCAGCGTAGCCCCAAGCATCGGGGGGCGCACAGATACGCAGTATTTT
j_gene: TRBJ2-7; v_gene: TRBV9; d_gene: TRBD2; abundance: many; CDR3aa: CASSVVGGAYEQYF; CDR3nt: TGTGCCAGCAGCGTAGTCGGGGGGGCCTACGAGCAGTACTTC
j_gene: TRBJ2-2; v_gene: TRBV9; d_gene: NA; abundance: many; CDR3aa: CASSGANTGELFF; CDR3nt: TGTGCCAGCAGCGGGGCGAACACCGGGGAGCTGTTTTTT
j_gene: TRBJ2-1; v_gene: TRBV9; d_gene: TRBD1; abundance: many; CDR3aa: CASSEGGQGYEQFF; CDR3nt: TGTGCCAGCAGCGAGGGGGGACAGGGGTATGAGCAGTTCTTC
j_gene: TRBJ1-3; v_gene: TRBV9; d_gene: NA; abundance: many; CDR3aa: CASSVEGRGTGNTIYF; CDR3nt: TGTGCCAGCAGCGTAGAAGGCCGCGGAACTGGAAACACCATATATTTT
j_gene: TRBJ2-5; v_gene: TRBV25-1; d_gene: NA; abundance: NA; CDR3aa: CASNSPGGQQMEETQYF; CDR3nt: TGTGCCAGCAATTCACCCGGGGGACAGCAGATGGAGGAGACCCAGTACTTC
j_gene: TRBJ2-2; v_gene: TRBV9; d_gene: NA; abundance: many; CDR3aa: CASSFSGSNTGELFF; CDR3nt: TGTGCCAGCAGCTTCTCCGGGAGTAACACCGGGGAGCTGTTTTTT
j_gene: TRBJ1-3; v_gene: TRBV9; d_gene: NA; abundance: many; CDR3aa: CASSVDPGSSGNTIYF; CDR3nt: TGTGCCAGCAGCGTAGATCCGGGAAGCTCTGGAAACACCATATATTTT
j_gene: TRBJ1-6; v_gene: TRBV9; d_gene: TRBD1; abundance: many; CDR3aa: CASSPGQGAMPLHF; CDR3nt: TGTGCCAGCAGCCCTGGACAGGGAGCGATGCCCCTCCACTTT
j_gene: TRBJ2-1; v_gene: TRBV9; d_gene: TRBD2; abundance: many; CDR3aa: CASSVFTGGGMGGNEQFF; CDR3nt: TGTGCCAGCAGCGTATTCACCGGCGGGGGTATGGGGGGCAATGAGCAGTTCTTC
j_gene: TRBJ1-1; v_gene: TRBV9; d_gene: NA; abundance: many; CDR3aa: CASSVDPGSTTEAFF; CDR3nt: TGTGCCAGCAGCGTAGATCCGGGGAGTACCACTGAAGCTTTCTTT
j_gene: TRBJ2-2; v_gene: TRBV9; d_gene: TRBD2; abundance: many; CDR3aa: CASGGGPINTGELFF; CDR3nt: TGTGCCAGCGGCGGGGGACCTATTAACACCGGGGAGCTGTTTTTT
j_gene: TRBJ1-2; v_gene: TRBV9; d_gene: NA; abundance: many; CDR3aa: CASSVWTAPNYGYTF; CDR3nt: TGTGCCAGCAGCGTGTGGACAGCACCTAACTATGGCTACACCTTC
j_gene: TRBJ2-6; v_gene: TRBV9; d_gene: NA; abundance: many; CDR3aa: CASSVSDGRNSGANVLTF; CDR3nt: TGTGCCAGCAGCGTTTCGGACGGAAGAAACTCTGGGGCCAACGTCCTGACTTTC
j_gene: TRBJ1-5; v_gene: TRBV9; d_gene: NA; abundance: many; CDR3aa: CASSVDGRSNQPQHF; CDR3nt: TGTGCCAGCAGCGTAGACGGCAGGAGCAATCAGCCCCAGCATTTT
j_gene: TRBJ1-2; v_gene: TRBV9; d_gene: NA; abundance: many; CDR3aa: CASSTDRGYGFHTF; CDR3nt: TGTGCCAGCAGCACAGATCGGGGTTATGGGTTCCACACCTTC
j_gene: TRBJ2-4; v_gene: TRBV9; d_gene: TRBD1; abundance: many; CDR3aa: CASSEGQGPNIQYF; CDR3nt: TGTGCCAGCAGCGAGGGACAGGGCCCAAACATTCAGTACTTC
j_gene: TRBJ1-4; v_gene: TRBV9; d_gene: NA; abundance: many; CDR3aa: CASSTRDTYNEKLFF; CDR3nt: TGTGCCAGCAGCACCCGGGACACCTATAATGAAAAACTGTTTTTT
j_gene: TRBJ2-1; v_gene: TRBV9; d_gene: TRBD2; abundance: many; CDR3aa: CASSLGTSDSSYNEQFF; CDR3nt: TGTGCCAGCAGCCTAGGGACTAGCGACAGCTCCTACAATGAGCAGTTCTTC
j_gene: TRBJ2-5; v_gene: TRBV9; d_gene: NA; abundance: many; CDR3aa: CASSVDGTQETQYF; CDR3nt: TGTGCCAGCAGCGTAGATGGCACCCAAGAGACCCAGTACTTC
j_gene: TRBJ1-1; v_gene: TRBV9; d_gene: NA; abundance: many; CDR3aa: CASSAGGGPLNTEAFF; CDR3nt: TGTGCCAGCAGCGCCGGGGGAGGGCCTTTGAACACTGAAGCTTTCTTT
j_gene: TRBJ1-1; v_gene: TRBV9; d_gene: NA; abundance: few; CDR3aa: CASSPRTESEAFF; CDR3nt: TGTGCCAGCAGCCCCCGGACCGAGAGTGAAGCTTTCTTT
j_gene: TRBJ2-1; v_gene: TRBV9; d_gene: TRBD1; abundance: many; CDR3aa: CASSADRGRENEQFF; CDR3nt: TGTGCCAGCAGCGCAGACAGGGGGCGGGAAAATGAGCAGTTCTTC
j_gene: TRBJ2-5; v_gene: TRBV9; d_gene: TRBD1; abundance: many; CDR3aa: CASSALPLESGGTQYF; CDR3nt: TGTGCCAGCAGCGCCTTACCGTTGGAATCAGGGGGGACCCAGTACTTC
j_gene: TRBJ1-2; v_gene: TRBV9; d_gene: NA; abundance: many; CDR3aa: CASSVLSRADYGYTF; CDR3nt: TGTGCCAGCAGCGTTTTATCGCGCGCGGACTATGGCTACACCTTC